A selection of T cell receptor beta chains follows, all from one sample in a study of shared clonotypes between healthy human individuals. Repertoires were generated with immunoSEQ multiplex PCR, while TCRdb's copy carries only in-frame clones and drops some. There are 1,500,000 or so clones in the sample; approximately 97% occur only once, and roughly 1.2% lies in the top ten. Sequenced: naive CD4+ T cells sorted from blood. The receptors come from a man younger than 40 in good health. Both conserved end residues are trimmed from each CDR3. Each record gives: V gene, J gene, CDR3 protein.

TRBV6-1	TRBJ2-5	ASSDRAGYGETQY
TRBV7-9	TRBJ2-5	ASSFPTGRETQY
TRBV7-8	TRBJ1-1	ASSARSPGTEAF
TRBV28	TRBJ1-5	ASNKRSWQVHQPQH
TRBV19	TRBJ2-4	ASKDAGGSRIGNIQY
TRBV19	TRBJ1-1	ASHPPGQGQSSF
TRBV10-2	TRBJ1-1	ASNREINTEAF
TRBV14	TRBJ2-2	ASRYGTGELF
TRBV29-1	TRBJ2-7	SVRSGRAGEQY
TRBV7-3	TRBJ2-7	ASSLAGGPGEQY
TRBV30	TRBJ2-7	AWSVRGGSGEQY
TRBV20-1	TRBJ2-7	SALNSYEQY
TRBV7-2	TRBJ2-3	ASSLRIVGGTIPDTQY
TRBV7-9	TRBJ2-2	ASSSSGRPPPQNTGELF
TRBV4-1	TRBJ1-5	ASSIIDSNQPQH
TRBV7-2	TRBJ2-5	ASSKTTPTDQETQY
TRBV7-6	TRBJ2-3	ASSLDIAVSTDTQY
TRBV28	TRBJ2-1	ASSYRSSYNEQF
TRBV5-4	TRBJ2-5	ASSLVPNQETQY
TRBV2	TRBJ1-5	ASVQGAAQPQH
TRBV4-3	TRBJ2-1	ASSQEVRNSYNEQF
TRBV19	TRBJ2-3	ASSIRTGKDTQY
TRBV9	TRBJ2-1	ASTPLQKGNEQF
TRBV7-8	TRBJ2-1	ASSLRWRDLQF
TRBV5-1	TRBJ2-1	ASSLAPEQTNNEQF
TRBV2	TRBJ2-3	ASSPFGGTTDTQY
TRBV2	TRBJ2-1	ASSEAPHLGGPSYNEQF
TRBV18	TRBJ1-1	ASSPPVVLLDTEAF
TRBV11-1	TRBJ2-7	ASSLQAGPYEQY
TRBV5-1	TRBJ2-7	ASSYLLRGRYEQY
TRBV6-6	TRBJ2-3	ASSLEGERTDTQY
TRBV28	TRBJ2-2	ASTAGPGELF
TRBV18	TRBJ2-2	ASSPRQPLNTGELF
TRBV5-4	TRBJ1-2	ASSLGTARHGYT
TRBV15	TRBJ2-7	ATSRSASGPYEQY
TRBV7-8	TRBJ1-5	ASSYPGENQPQH
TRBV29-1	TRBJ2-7	SVETTEFYEQY
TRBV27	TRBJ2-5	ASSLVGETQY
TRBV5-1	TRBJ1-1	ASSLAGHTEAF
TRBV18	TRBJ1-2	ASSPARNYGYT
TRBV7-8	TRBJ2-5	ASSLAGRGRSPRETQY
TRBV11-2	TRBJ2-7	ASSLGQDSYEQY
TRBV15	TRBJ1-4	ATSRDPVGDNEKLF
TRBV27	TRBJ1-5	ASSQMRQGEQPQH
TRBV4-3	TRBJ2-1	ASSQEGRANTGNEQF
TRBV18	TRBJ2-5	ASSPSGTGSQETQY
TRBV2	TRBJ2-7	ASSPLREQY
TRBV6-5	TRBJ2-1	ASSYTRSLSHNEQF
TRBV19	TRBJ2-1	ASASGSGTEQF
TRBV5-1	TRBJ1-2	ASSHRQDYGYT